This entry lists 17 T cell receptor beta chains sequenced from one sample in a study of CD8+ T cells in alopecia areata. Sequencing templates came from extracted RNA that was reverse transcribed into cDNA. Data came from immunoSEQ multiplex PCR; TCRdb stores just in-frame clones and leaves some out. The sample contains 250,000 to 350,000 clones, about three fifths of which appear only once. Documented treatment: oral pan-JAK inhibitor, 5-10 mg twice daily. Here the sequenced sample was CD4+ T cells sorted from blood, taken at week 52, from a patient treated with tofacitinib. These TCRs come from a human donor with alopecia areata.

The sample holds a few counts of this clone. This chain joins TRBV12-5 and TRBJ1-1, with D perhaps matching TRBD1 (5 bases). CDR3 length: 14 residues. The germline V gene has CDR1 LGHNT and CDR2 FRNRAP. V gave up 5 bases and J gave up 3 bases, with 13 bases separating them. The CDR3 reads CASGHGTPHTEAFF. The CDR3 DNA follows: TGTGCTAGTGGTCACGGGACCCCGCACACTGAAGCTTTCTTT.

A few counts support this clone. The chain carries TRBV6-6 and TRBJ1-3, with TRBD1 identical over 7 bases. The CDR3 is made up of 13 amino acids. Trimming took 6 bases from V and 8 from J; bases not matched to a gene: 7. CDR1 and CDR2 (germline): MNHNY, SVGAGI (reference sequence). The CDR3 sequence: CASRNRGRDTIYF. CDR3 nucleotide sequence: TGTGCCAGCAGAAACAGGGGACGGGACACCATATATTTT.

The chain links TRBV7-2 to TRBJ1-2; D unclear. Germline-derived CDR1 and CDR2 are SGHTA and FQGNSA. The V gene lost 5 bases and the J gene lost 4 bases, with 17 bases spanning the gap. This CDR3 spans 15 amino acids. CDR3 in amino acids: CASSPRRVRSYGYTF. For the CDR3, the DNA is TGTGCCAGCAGCCCTAGGAGGGTAAGAAGCTATGGCTACACCTTC.

The genes are TRBV19 and TRBJ2-1, with TRBD2 identical over 9 bases. The V gene's germline CDR1 is LNHDA and CDR2 SQIVND (reference sequence). The CDR3 is 15 residues long. With V trimmed by 3 bases and J by 7 bases, 7 bases remained unmatched. The CDR3 DNA reads as TGTGCCAGTAGTATGGCGGGGGGGCCAATAAATGAGCAGTTCTTC. Its translation: CASSMAGGPINEQFF.

The chain links TRBV30 to TRBJ2-2, with D maybe TRBD1 (5 bases). CDR1 is GTSNPN and CDR2 is SVGIG in the germline V gene (reference sequence). The CDR3 contains 14 residues. The germline V and J ends were trimmed by 0 bases and 5 bases, with 10 bases remaining between them. The CDR3 region is CAWSVTRETGELFF. In nucleotides, the CDR3 is TGTGCCTGGAGTGTAACCAGGGAAACCGGGGAGCTGTTTTTT.

This clone occurred a few times. The chain's CDR3 is CASRRTGGTYEQYF. The CDR3 nucleotides read TGTGCCAGCAGGCGGACAGGGGGTACCTACGAGCAGTACTTC. The rearrangement links TRBV28 to TRBJ2-7; 10 bases align to TRBD1. Germline trimming cut 6 bases from V and 2 bases from J; bases unmatched to any gene: 4. Germline V lookup: CDR1 MDHEN, CDR2 SYDVKM. This CDR3 contains 14 residues.

The chain combines TRBV4-3 with TRBJ1-2; 8 bases match TRBD1. The trim removed 0 bases at V and 5 bases at J, leaving 5 bases unmatched. CDR3 length: 15 residues. Germline V gene data show CDR1 as LGHNA and CDR2 as YSLEER. CDR3 amino acids: CASSQDGQGKYGYTF. The CDR3 DNA is TGCGCCAGCAGCCAAGACGGACAGGGAAAATATGGCTACACCTTC.

This clone was recorded once. This chain joins TRBV4-1 and TRBJ1-1, with unresolved D. CDR3 length equals 14 residues. The V end lost 1 base, the J end lost 0 bases, and 6 bases lay between the germline ends. Germline loops: CDR1 MGHRA, CDR2 YSYEKL. The CDR3 loop reads CASSQVSMNTEAFF. CDR3 bases: TGCGCCAGCAGCCAAGTATCGATGAACACTGAAGCTTTCTTT.

The chain uses TRBV30 and TRBJ2-1; D is undetermined. V was trimmed by 0 bases and J by 9 bases, leaving 18 bases between them. The CDR3 runs 15 residues. From germline, CDR1 is GTSNPN and CDR2 SVGIG (reference sequence). CDR3 coding DNA: TGTGCCTGGAGTGTACTTCGGTCGCAGATCGGTGAGCAGTTCTTC. It yields the protein CAWSVLRSQIGEQFF.

This rearrangement joins TRBV29-1 to TRBJ2-1; 13 bases are a match to TRBD2. J was trimmed by 9 bases and V by 4 bases; bases with no gene match: 0. This CDR3 is built from 12 residues. Germline loops: CDR1 SQVTM, CDR2 ANQGSEA. The CDR3 region is CSVGLAGGEQFF. DNA of the CDR3: TGCAGCGTTGGACTAGCGGGGGGTGAGCAGTTCTTC.

This clone was counted only a few times. V usage is TRBV6-1 and J usage is TRBJ1-2; maybe TRBD1 (6 bases). The V end was cut by 0 bases, the J end by 2 bases, with 7 bases between. The CDR3 covers 14 residues. Germline V lookup: CDR1 MNHNS, CDR2 SASEGT. CDR3 bases: TGTGCCAGCAGTGAAGCCGGGACAAACTATGGCTACACCTTC. This gives the protein CASSEAGTNYGYTF.

The sample holds a few counts of this clone. This chain joins TRBV27 and TRBJ1-1; TRBD1 matches at 7 bases. With 6 bases clipped from V and 1 base from J, the junction kept 5 bases outside the gene matches. Germline loops: CDR1 MNHEY, CDR2 SMNVEV (reference sequence). The CDR3 totals 14 residues. The CDR3 sequence: CASRGQARNTEAFF. DNA for the CDR3: TGTGCCAGCAGAGGACAGGCCAGGAACACTGAAGCTTTCTTT.

This chain links TRBV5-4 with TRBJ2-5, with TRBD2 matching 11 bases. CDR1 and CDR2 from the germline V gene are SGHNT and YYREEE (reference sequence). J was trimmed by 3 bases and V by 4 bases; bases with no gene match: 5. The CDR3 consists of 15 residues. CDR3 protein: CASSQGTSGKETQYF. The CDR3 DNA is TGTGCCAGCAGCCAAGGGACTAGCGGAAAAGAGACCCAGTACTTC.

CDR3 sequence reads: CASSFLFHSALMGYTF. In nucleotides, the CDR3 is TGTGCCAGCAGCTTTTTGTTCCACAGCGCCCTAATGGGCTACACCTTC. The chain couples TRBV5-5 to TRBJ1-2; D unresolved. Germline V gene sequence: CDR1 SGHKS, CDR2 YYEKEE (reference sequence). Trimming stripped 2 bases from V and 8 bases from J, with 22 bases between. The CDR3 extends over 16 amino acids.

This sequence joins TRBV19 and TRBJ1-6; 12 bases are shared with TRBD1. The CDR3 runs 15 residues. Germline assignment: CDR1 LNHDA and CDR2 SQIVND (reference sequence). Trimming removed 2 bases from V and 10 bases from J; junction bases left unmatched: 3. CDR3 nucleotide sequence: TGTGCCAGTAGTATAAAGGGACAGGGGGCATCACCCCTCCACTTT. Encoded protein: CASSIKGQGASPLHF.

In its sample, this clone was seen a few times. The chain couples TRBV29-1 to TRBJ2-7; TRBD1 aligns across 9 bases. Germline-derived CDR1 and CDR2 are SQVTM and ANQGSEA. This CDR3 contains 16 residues. V shed 0 bases and J 3 bases; nucleotides not matched to a gene: 9. This CDR3 is CSVEDGDRVPYYEQYF. In DNA, the CDR3 is TGCAGCGTTGAAGATGGGGACAGGGTCCCCTACTACGAGCAGTACTTC.

The rearrangement links TRBV5-1 to TRBJ2-3; D unresolved. The germline V and J ends were trimmed by 6 bases and 8 bases, with 10 bases remaining between them. CDR3 size: 11 residues. CDR1 SGHRS and CDR2 YFSETQ come from the germline V gene. The CDR3 nucleotides read TGCGCCAGCACCTCCCCCCGTACGCAGTATTTT. It codes for CASTSPRTQYF.